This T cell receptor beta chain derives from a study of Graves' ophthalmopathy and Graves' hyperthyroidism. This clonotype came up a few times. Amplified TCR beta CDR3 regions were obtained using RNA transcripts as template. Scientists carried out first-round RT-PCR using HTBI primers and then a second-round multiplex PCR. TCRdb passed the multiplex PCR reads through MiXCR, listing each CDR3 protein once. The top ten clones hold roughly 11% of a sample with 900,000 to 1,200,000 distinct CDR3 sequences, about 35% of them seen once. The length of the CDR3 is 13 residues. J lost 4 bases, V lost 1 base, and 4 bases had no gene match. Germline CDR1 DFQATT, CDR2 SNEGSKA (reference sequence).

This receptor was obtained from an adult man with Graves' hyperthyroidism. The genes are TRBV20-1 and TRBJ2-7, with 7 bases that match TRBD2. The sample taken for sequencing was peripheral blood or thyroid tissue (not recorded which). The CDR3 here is CSARVPSGYEQYF. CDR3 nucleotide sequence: TGCAGTGCTAGAGTCCCTAGCGGATACGAGCAGTACTTC.